This is a list of T cell receptor beta chains from one sample in a study of T-cell reconstitution after alpha-beta-depleted transplantation in children. In TCRdb, the PCR reads were re-called with MiXCR into one record per CDR3 protein. The sample includes 200,000 to 250,000 distinct CDR3 sequences, roughly 7.1% seen only once; the top ten take 5.5%. The source was PBMCs, collected before TCRalphabeta/CD19-depleted stem cell transplant. The receptors derive from a boy between 2 and 10 years old with acute lymphoblastic leukemia, due to receive a stem cell transplant. Each CDR3 is given without its conserved first and last residue.

13,TRBV10-3,TRBJ2-7,AISGGGSGVYEQY
13,TRBV10-3,TRBJ1-1,AISESSGRNTEAF
10,TRBV29-1,TRBJ1-2,SVGDSSYGYT
9,TRBV5-6,TRBJ1-1,ASRDGTEAF
11,TRBV19,TRBJ1-1,ASNTWTGVEAF
13,TRBV10-3,TRBJ2-7,AIQGGDRELYEQY
13,TRBV4-3,TRBJ2-7,ASSQTSGRAYEQY
12,TRBV28,TRBJ2-3,ASGSTFATDTQY
11,TRBV5-5,TRBJ2-1,ASSLESAGRGD
17,TRBV7-8,TRBJ2-5,ASSDIDRGGSLGGETQY
13,TRBV7-2,TRBJ2-2,ASSLVGTGTGELF
19,TRBV7-2,TRBJ2-2,ASSLANRDTALEGIAGELF
11,TRBV20-1,TRBJ1-2,SAAGTQNYGYT
13,TRBV12-3/TRBV12-4,TRBJ1-1,ASSLVGTPNTEAF
12,TRBV20-1,TRBJ1-5,SARDVYSNQPQH
16,TRBV4-3,TRBJ2-1,ASSQAEVVPLSYNEQF
13,TRBV24-1,TRBJ2-3,ATSDFPGGGDTQY
13,TRBV28,TRBJ2-7,ASSPPTDSSYEQY
12,TRBV28,TRBJ2-7,ASSGGRAAYEQY
12,TRBV20-1,TRBJ2-3,SAKQQEIPDTQY
12,TRBV7-9,TRBJ1-2,ASSPEGRSYGYT
12,TRBV20-1,TRBJ1-6,SAASGTGVSPLH
12,TRBV12-3/TRBV12-4,TRBJ2-5,ASSSLLAGGPQY
14,TRBV7-9,TRBJ2-7,ASSLDMGSDRFEQY
13,TRBV15,TRBJ1-1,ATSRESGGNTEAF